Listed below are T cell receptor beta chains from one sample, sequenced in a study of CD49a tissue-resident CD8 T cells in human skin. Sequenced by immunoSEQ multiplex PCR; TCRdb stores in-frame clones only, minus some. The sample shows about 1,000 clones, around 74% of them seen only once. The sample consisted of CD103- CD8+ T cells sorted from skin dermis. The receptors shown here come from a human donor in good health. The donor label of this sample is uncertain. Each CDR3 is given with its conserved first and last residue. Each record gives: CDR3 DNA, CDR3 protein, V gene, clone size, D gene, J gene. The D gene is left open where the match is weak. Size is stated for part of the rows, as once, few or many counts, or as a class when the clone is expanded.

TGTGCCAGCAGCTTGGGAGGCGTAGAGCTGTTTTTT	CASSLGGVELFF	TRBV7-9	NA	NA	TRBJ2-2
TGTGCCAGCAGCGCCCTGACAGGGGTGGGGGAGACCCAGTACTTC	CASSALTGVGETQYF	TRBV7-8	NA	TRBD1	TRBJ2-5
TGTGCCAGCAGCCAAGAATATCGGGGGTCGAACTATGGCTACACCTTC	CASSQEYRGSNYGYTF	TRBV4-2	NA	NA	TRBJ1-2
TGTGCCAGCAGTCACCAGCGGGACAGCACAGATACGCAGTATTTT	CASSHQRDSTDTQYF	TRBV2	once	TRBD2	TRBJ2-3
TGCGCCAGCAGCCAGGTCAGGGGCACCTACGAGCAGTACTTC	CASSQVRGTYEQYF	TRBV4-1	once	NA	TRBJ2-7
TGTGCCAGCAGCTTAGGGGGACAATCCCCCCTCGGGCAGTACTTC	CASSLGGQSPLGQYF	TRBV7-9	NA	NA	TRBJ2-7
TGCAGCGTTGGTCTCAGGGGGCCCCACGAGCAGTACTTC	CSVGLRGPHEQYF	TRBV29-1	once	TRBD1	TRBJ2-7
TGTGCCAGCAGCTTAGCGGGAGGGCCTAGAAATGAGCAGTTCTTC	CASSLAGGPRNEQFF	TRBV7-9	NA	TRBD2	TRBJ2-1
TGCGCCAGCAGCCAAATACGGGGGACGGTCTCCGAGCAGTACTTC	CASSQIRGTVSEQYF	TRBV4-1	few	NA	TRBJ2-7
TGTGCCAGCAGCCCACGACAGGGTGTATATGGAAACACCATATATTTT	CASSPRQGVYGNTIYF	TRBV5-6	NA	TRBD1	TRBJ1-3
TGTGCCATCAGTGAGCCTACTCGGAGCCACACCTACGAGCAGTACTTC	CAISEPTRSHTYEQYF	TRBV10-3	NA	NA	TRBJ2-7
TGTGCCAGCAGTAGGACAGGGGGTCATGGGACCCAGTACTTC	CASSRTGGHGTQYF	TRBV11-2	NA	TRBD1	TRBJ2-5
TGTGCCAGCAGCTTAGTCGGGGTGCGCGCTGAAGCTTTCTTT	CASSLVGVRAEAFF	TRBV7-9	large	NA	TRBJ1-1
TGTGCCAGCAGTTCTGGGGACAGTTACGAGCAGTACTTC	CASSSGDSYEQYF	TRBV2	once	TRBD1	TRBJ2-7
TGTGCCAGCAGGTCCGACAGGGAGGTCTATGGCTACACCTTC	CASRSDREVYGYTF	TRBV5-4	few	TRBD1	TRBJ1-2
TGTGCCAGAAGCCCGGTCCAGCGGGAGAGAGATACGCAGTATTTT	CARSPVQRERDTQYF	TRBV5-3	NA	TRBD2	TRBJ2-3
TGTGCCAGCAGTCAAGACGGGGAAGCGGAGACCCAGTACTTC	CASSQDGEAETQYF	TRBV7-8	NA	NA	TRBJ2-5
TGTGCCATCAGTGACCCAGCGGGAGAAATCTACAATGAGCAGTTCTTC	CAISDPAGEIYNEQFF	TRBV10-3	NA	TRBD2	TRBJ2-1
TGTGCCAGCAGCCATCGGGGAAGCGGGGTCACTAGCACAGATACGCAGTATTTT	CASSHRGSGVTSTDTQYF	TRBV5-6	once	TRBD2	TRBJ2-3
TGTGCCACCAGTCGTGAGCGGGAATTACTGGGGGCCAACGTCCTGACTTTC	CATSRERELLGANVLTF	TRBV15	few	TRBD2	TRBJ2-6
TGTGCCAGCCAGCTTAGAGGCGGCAGCAATCAGCCCCAGCATTTT	CASQLRGGSNQPQHF	TRBV7-9	NA	NA	TRBJ1-5
TGTGCCAGCAGTTACGAGCGTACCTCCTACAATGAGCAGTTCTTC	CASSYERTSYNEQFF	TRBV28	NA	NA	TRBJ2-1
TGCGCCAGCAGTGTGAGGAGGGGTCCCCCCCATGAGCAGTTCTTC	CASSVRRGPPHEQFF	TRBV10-1	NA	NA	TRBJ2-1
TGTGCCAGCAGTTATTCTTGGACTCCAAACTACGAGCAGTACTTC	CASSYSWTPNYEQYF	TRBV6-5	NA	NA	TRBJ2-7
TGTGCCACCGAATCAAACAGGGAGAACACCGGGGAGCTGTTTTTT	CATESNRENTGELFF	TRBV7-9	NA	NA	TRBJ2-2
TGTGCCAGTAGTATAGGGCCAGGGGTTCAGCAGTACTTC	CASSIGPGVQQYF	TRBV19	NA	NA	TRBJ2-7